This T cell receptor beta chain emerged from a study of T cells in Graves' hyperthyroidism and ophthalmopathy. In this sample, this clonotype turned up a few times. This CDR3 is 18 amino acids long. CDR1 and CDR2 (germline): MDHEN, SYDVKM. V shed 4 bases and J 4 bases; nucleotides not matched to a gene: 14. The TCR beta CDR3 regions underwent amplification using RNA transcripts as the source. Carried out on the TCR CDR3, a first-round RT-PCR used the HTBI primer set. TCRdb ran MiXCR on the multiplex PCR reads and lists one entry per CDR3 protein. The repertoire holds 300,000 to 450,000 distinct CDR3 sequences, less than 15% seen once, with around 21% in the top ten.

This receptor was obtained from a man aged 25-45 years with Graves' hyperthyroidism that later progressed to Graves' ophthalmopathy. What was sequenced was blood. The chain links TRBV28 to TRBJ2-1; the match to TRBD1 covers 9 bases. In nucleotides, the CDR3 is TGTGCCAGCAGTTCCTCTACCAGGACAGGGGCGCGGTACAATGAGCAGTTCTTC. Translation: CASSSSTRTGARYNEQFF. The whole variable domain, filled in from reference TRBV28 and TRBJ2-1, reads DVKVTQSSRYLVKRTGEKVFLECVQDMDHENMFWYRQDPGLGLRLIYFSYDVKMKEKGDIPEGYSVSREKKERFSLILESASTNQTSMYLCASSSSTRTGARYNEQFFGPGTRLTVL.